This T cell receptor beta chain is drawn from a study of cytomegalovirus exposure and HLA in healthy donors. General study findings and limits: Earlier results showed most TCR beta V segments being productive about 87% or about 30% of the time.

The CDR3 sequence is 16 residues long. Germline CDR1 is SNHLY and CDR2 is FYNNEI. V trimming: 6 bases; J trimming: 2 bases; junction bases outside the gene matches: 13. Note on this clone: The antigen remains undetermined.

The PCR was carried out with 60 Vbeta primers and 13 Jbeta primers. Sequencing used immunoSEQ multiplex PCR; TCRdb keeps in-frame clones, though not all of them. The sample carries some 220,000 clones, roughly four fifths recorded once. The sequenced material came from PBMCs. This TCR was recovered from a woman in her forties in good health and CMV-seronegative. This chain links TRBV2 with TRBJ2-7, with 7 positions matching TRBD1. CDR3 loop: CASRPRRQGAPYEQYF. The CDR3 DNA is TGTGCCAGCAGACCCCGGAGACAGGGCGCACCCTACGAGCAGTACTTC.